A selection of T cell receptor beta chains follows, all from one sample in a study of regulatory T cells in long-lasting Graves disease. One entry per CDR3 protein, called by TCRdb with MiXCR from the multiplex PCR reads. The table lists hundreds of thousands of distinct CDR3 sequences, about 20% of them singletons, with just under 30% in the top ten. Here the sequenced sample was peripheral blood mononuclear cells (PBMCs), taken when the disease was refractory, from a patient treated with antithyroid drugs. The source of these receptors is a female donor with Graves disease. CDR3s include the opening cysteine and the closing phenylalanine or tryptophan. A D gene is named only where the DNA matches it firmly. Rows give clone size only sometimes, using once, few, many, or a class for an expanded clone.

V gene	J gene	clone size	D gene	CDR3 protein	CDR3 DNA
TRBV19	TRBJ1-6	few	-	CASKGARNNSPLHF	TGTGCCAGTAAGGGAGCCAGGAACAATTCACCCCTCCACTTT
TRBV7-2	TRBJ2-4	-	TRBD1	CASSSLQGSDIQYF	TGTGCCAGCAGCTCCCTACAGGGGTCGGACATTCAGTACTTC
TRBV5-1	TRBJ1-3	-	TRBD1	CASSPRTGYPGNTIYF	TGCGCCAGCAGCCCCAGGACAGGGTACCCTGGAAACACCATATATTTT
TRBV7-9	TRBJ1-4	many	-	CASSTYDGLFF	TGTGCCAGCAGCACCTACGACGGGCTGTTTTTT
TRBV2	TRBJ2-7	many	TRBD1	CASSEALLGDRVKAYEQYF	TGTGCCAGCAGTGAAGCGCTTCTTGGGGACAGGGTCAAGGCCTACGAGCAGTACTTC
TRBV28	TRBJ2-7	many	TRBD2	CASSLVGGAYEQYF	TGTGCCAGCAGCTTAGTCGGGGGGGCGTACGAGCAGTACTTC
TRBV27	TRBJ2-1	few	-	CASSLLRPNEQFF	TGTGCCAGCAGTTTACTCCGCCCGAATGAGCAGTTCTTC
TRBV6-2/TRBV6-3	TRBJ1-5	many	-	CASSYVVNQPQHF	TGTGCCAGCAGTTACGTGGTCAATCAGCCCCAGCATTTT
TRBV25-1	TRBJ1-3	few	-	CASSEPTGTTGNTIYF	TGTGCCAGCAGTGAACCAACCGGGACAACTGGAAACACCATATATTTT
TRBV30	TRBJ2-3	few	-	CAWSVRSTDTQYF	TGTGCCTGGAGTGTGAGGAGCACAGATACGCAGTATTTT
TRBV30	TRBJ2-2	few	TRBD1	CAWEQGAGTGELFF	TGTGCCTGGGAACAGGGGGCGGGCACCGGGGAGCTGTTTTTT
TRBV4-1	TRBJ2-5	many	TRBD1	CASSHPLGTVRYF	TGCGCCAGCAGCCATCCCCTGGGGACAGTCCGGTACTTC
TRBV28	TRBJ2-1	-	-	CASSLGGWRGRYSYNEQFF	TGTGCCAGCAGTCTAGGTGGATGGCGGGGGCGCTACTCCTACAATGAGCAGTTCTTC
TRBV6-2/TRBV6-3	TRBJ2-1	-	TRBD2	CASSTRTSGLYNEQFF	TGTGCCAGCAGTACCCGGACTAGCGGCTTATACAATGAGCAGTTCTTC
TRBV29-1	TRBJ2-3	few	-	CSVGGLATDTQYF	TGCAGCGTTGGCGGCCTAGCAACAGATACGCAGTATTTT
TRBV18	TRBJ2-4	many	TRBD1	CASSPPGEFRQGRNIQYF	TGTGCCAGCTCACCACCGGGTGAATTCCGACAGGGGAGGAACATTCAGTACTTC